The 17 T cell receptor beta chains in this list originate from one sample, sequenced in a study of cytomegalovirus exposure and HLA in healthy donors. Using immunoSEQ multiplex PCR, the repertoire was profiled, and TCRdb retains in-frame clones only, with some absent. The data contain about 220,000 clones, around 87% of them singletons. Sequenced input: PBMCs. The receptors shown here come from a man aged 18 to 30 in good health and CMV-seronegative.

Of note for this clone: Other DNA sequences from this sample encode an identical CDR3 as well. V usage is TRBV28 and J usage is TRBJ1-5; perhaps TRBD1 as D (5 bases). The germline gives CDR1 MDHEN, CDR2 SYDVKM. CDR3 length: 15 residues. V gave up 3 bases and J gave up 1 base, with 10 bases separating them. DNA of the CDR3: TGTGCCAGCAGTTTGGATCAGGGAAGCAATCAGCCCCAGCATTTT. Its translation is CASSLDQGSNQPQHF.

This clone was seen only a few times. CDR3 DNA: TGCAGCGTTGCCACTAGCGGAACCTACGAGCAGTACTTC. Translation gives CSVATSGTYEQYF. The rearrangement uses TRBV29-1 and TRBJ2-7; 8 nucleotides align to TRBD2. This CDR3 is built from 13 residues. CDR1 SQVTM and CDR2 ANQGSEA come from the germline V gene. Trimming removed 4 bases from V and 2 bases from J; junction bases left unmatched: 4.

The chain combines TRBV27 with TRBJ2-3, with TRBD2 identical over 9 bases. The J segment lost 4 bases and the V segment lost 3 bases, leaving 5 bases of the junction unmatched. CDR3 length: 15 residues. Germline loops: CDR1 MNHEY, CDR2 SMNVEV (reference sequence). The CDR3 DNA reads as TGTGCCAGCAGTTTTGGCGGGGGGGCCCCAGATACGCAGTATTTT. Residues: CASSFGGGAPDTQYF.

J is TRBJ2-3 and V is TRBV10-2; 8 bases match TRBD2. CDR1 and CDR2 (germline): WSHSY, SAAADI. There are 17 residues in the CDR3. With V trimmed by 2 bases and J by 4 bases, 11 bases remained unmatched. CDR3 bases: TGCGCCAGCAGTGAGGGGACTAGAAGGGTTAAGGCAGATACGCAGTATTTT. As protein: CASSEGTRRVKADTQYF.

V usage is TRBV10-1 and J usage is TRBJ2-1; 7 bases line up with TRBD2. Germline CDR1 WNHNN, CDR2 SYGVQD (reference sequence). The junction had 6 bases not matched to a gene; V was cut back by 3 bases and J by 10 bases. This CDR3 is 13 amino acids long. CDR3 sequence reads: CASSDDKREEQFF. In nucleotides, the CDR3 is TGCGCCAGCAGTGATGACAAGCGGGAAGAGCAGTTCTTC.

The chain has TRBV19 and TRBJ2-2, with D uncertain. The CDR3 consists of 16 residues. From germline, CDR1 is LNHDA and CDR2 SQIVND (reference sequence). The germline V and J ends were trimmed by 7 bases and 2 bases, with 17 bases remaining between them. CDR3 nucleotides: TGTGCCAGTATGTTTGAGGCAGCCCCAAACACCGGGGAGCTGTTTTTT. Its translation: CASMFEAAPNTGELFF.

The chain has TRBV19 and TRBJ1-5; 12 bases line up with TRBD1. The junction had 14 bases not matched to a gene; V was cut back by 6 bases and J by 2 bases. Germline V lookup: CDR1 LNHDA, CDR2 SQIVND (reference sequence). This CDR3 has 19 amino acids. In nucleotides, the CDR3 is TGTGCCAGTAGCCAAACCCCCGGGACAGGGGGCGGGGGCAATCAGCCCCAGCATTTT. Its protein product is CASSQTPGTGGGGNQPQHF.

The rearrangement joins TRBV6-4 to TRBJ1-1, with D unclear. The CDR3 is made up of 13 amino acids. V lost 4 bases and J lost 1, with 7 bases in between. Germline V CDR1 and CDR2: MRHNA, SNTAGT. CDR3 amino acids: CASSVRGNTEAFF. CDR3 in DNA: TGTGCCAGCAGTGTTCGGGGGAACACTGAAGCTTTCTTT.

This clone was seen a few times. This rearrangement joins TRBV4-3 to TRBJ1-2; D not resolved. This CDR3 has 18 residues. Trimming stripped 0 bases from V and 8 bases from J, with 25 bases between. Looked up from germline, CDR1 is LGHNA and CDR2 is YSLEER. The CDR3 here is CASSQDSTTPNSGRGYTF. CDR3 nucleotide sequence: TGCGCCAGCAGCCAAGATTCTACGACACCCAATAGCGGGAGAGGCTACACCTTC.

This clone was seen just once. V is TRBV5-1 and J is TRBJ2-5; D gene ambiguous. The ends were cut back, 0 bases at V and 2 bases at J, with 8 bases in the middle. Germline values: CDR1 SGHRS, CDR2 YFSETQ. The CDR3 runs 14 residues. The CDR3 region is CASSLASLQETQYF. The CDR3 nucleotides read TGCGCCAGCAGCTTGGCTTCACTACAAGAGACCCAGTACTTC.

The chain uses TRBV5-6 and TRBJ1-5; 7 bases line up with TRBD1. The CDR3 is 17 residues long. Trimming cost V 2 bases and J 1 base; bases outside gene matches: 9. Germline CDR1 reads SGHDT; CDR2 reads YYEEEE. This CDR3 reads CASSFWQGVRSNQPQHF. As DNA, the CDR3 is TGTGCCAGCAGCTTTTGGCAGGGGGTCAGAAGCAATCAGCCCCAGCATTTT.

The J gene is TRBJ2-5, the V gene TRBV7-2, with 7 bases aligning to TRBD2. Germline V lookup: CDR1 SGHTA, CDR2 FQGNSA. Unmatched junction bases numbered 8, after V lost 3 bases and J lost 1 base. CDR3 length: 16 amino acids. This chain's CDR3 is CASSFGGWGIQETQYF. DNA of the CDR3: TGTGCCAGCAGCTTCGGGGGGTGGGGTATCCAAGAGACCCAGTACTTC.

The genes are TRBV5-6 and TRBJ2-7; weak D call: TRBD2 (6 bases). This CDR3 has 15 residues. Germline V gene data show CDR1 as SGHDT and CDR2 as YYEEEE. Trimming took 1 base from V and 2 from J, leaving 13 bases between them. Here the CDR3 reads CASSLSGLPAYEQYF. Written as DNA, the CDR3 is TGTGCCAGCAGCTTGAGCGGGCTACCCGCCTACGAGCAGTACTTC.

J is TRBJ1-5 and V is TRBV28, with D tentatively TRBD1 (6 bases). Looked up from germline, CDR1 is MDHEN and CDR2 is SYDVKM. V lost 6 bases, J lost 6 bases, and 15 bases lay in between. CDR3 length: 14 amino acids. CDR3 sequence: CASSYTGTGQPQHF. DNA of the CDR3: TGTGCCAGCAGCTATACAGGGACGGGTCAGCCCCAGCATTTT.

This clone was seen just once. The J gene is TRBJ2-7, the V gene TRBV4-1; a possible D gene is TRBD2 (5 bases). Germline V lookup: CDR1 MGHRA, CDR2 YSYEKL. Trimming shortened V by 4 bases and J by 6 bases, and 10 bases separated the two germline ends. The CDR3 totals 12 residues. The CDR3 bases are TGCGCCAGCAGCCGGGCGGGTGGCGAGCAGTACTTC. Amino acids: CASSRAGGEQYF.

Only one count was recorded for this clone. This sequence joins TRBV14 and TRBJ2-3, with D perhaps TRBD2 (6 bases). Looked up from germline, CDR1 is SGHDN and CDR2 is FVKESK. V dropped 0 bases and J dropped 8 bases, with 18 bases sitting between them. This CDR3 comprises 16 residues. In nucleotides, the CDR3 is TGTGCCAGCAGCCAAGAAAGGGACTCGGAAGTAGGTACGCAGTATTTT. Translated: CASSQERDSEVGTQYF.

The V and J genes are TRBV7-2 and TRBJ2-7, with a weak D call TRBD2 (5 bases). CDR3 length: 13 residues. Germline-derived CDR1 and CDR2 are SGHTA and FQGNSA. The ends were cut back, 5 bases at V and 2 bases at J, with 10 bases in the middle. This CDR3 reads CASSPGMTYEQYF. CDR3 nucleotide sequence: TGTGCCAGCAGCCCCGGGATGACCTACGAGCAGTACTTC. The variable domain in full, completed from reference TRBV7-2 and TRBJ2-7, reads GAGVSQSPSNKVTEKGKDVELRCDPISGHTALYWYRQSLGQGLEFLIYFQGNSAPDKSGLPSDRFSAERTGGSVSTLTIQRTQQEDSAVYLCASSPGMTYEQYFGPGTRLTVT.